This paragraph covers one T cell receptor beta chain sequence. Its target is not known. The junction had 8 bases not matched to a gene; V was cut back by 3 bases and J by 1 base. Germline V lookup: CDR1 SGDLS, CDR2 YYNGEE. The CDR3 totals 17 residues. The data are from a study of identical twins. Broader study findings: It was out-of-frame TCR alpha sharing in monozygotic twins that models underestimated. Low generation probability was overrepresented in out-of-frame alpha sequences shared by twins. It was possible that invariant MAIT and iNKT cells partly confounded the zero-insertion analyses.

With template switching, a universal primer site was added, and the cDNA carried unique molecular identifiers. TCRdb reanalysed the 5' RACE reads using MiXCR and keeps one entry per CDR3 protein. Found here are approximately 260,000 distinct CDR3 sequences, around 15% of them singletons; the top ten hold under 9.5%. The sequenced sample was memory (CD45RO+) T cells sorted from blood. The rearrangement uses TRBV9 and TRBJ2-1, with TRBD2 matching over 9 bases. The receptor comes from a woman under 30 in good health. This CDR3 is CASSGGVAGVSYNEQFF. In DNA form, the CDR3 reads TGTGCCAGCAGCGGAGGGGTAGCGGGGGTGTCCTACAATGAGCAGTTCTTC. The entire variable domain, with the rest obtained from reference TRBV9 and TRBJ2-1, is as follows: DSGVTQTPKHLITATGQRVTLRCSPRSGDLSVYWYQQSLDQGLQFLIQYYNGEERAKGNILERFSAQQFPDLHSELNLSSLELGDSALYFCASSGGVAGVSYNEQFFGPGTRLTVL.